Following are 26 T cell receptor beta chains from one sample sequenced in a study of shared clonotypes between healthy human individuals. Method: immunoSEQ multiplex PCR; TCRdb's copy keeps in-frame clones and lacks some. The sample shows about 2.4 million clones, around nine tenths of them seen only once. The sample consisted of naive CD4+ T cells sorted from blood. Subset denoted: CD45RA+ positively selected. These receptors were collected from a man between 18 and 29 years old in good health.

The chain has TRBV30 and TRBJ2-1; 11 bases map to TRBD2. The CDR3 length is 15 residues. With V trimmed by 5 bases and J by 5 bases, 8 bases remained unmatched. The V gene's germline CDR1 is GTSNPN and CDR2 SVGIG (reference sequence). DNA of the CDR3: TGTGCCTGGCGCCTAGCGGGGGGACCCAACAATGAGCAGTTCTTC. Encoded protein: CAWRLAGGPNNEQFF.

This sequence joins TRBV10-3 and TRBJ2-7; 12 positions match TRBD2. The CDR3 is made up of 19 amino acids. V trimming: 4 bases; J trimming: 6 bases; junction bases outside the gene matches: 19. The germline V gene encodes CDR1 ENHRY and CDR2 SYGVKD. The DNA of the CDR3 is TGTGCCATCAGTGGCGAGAGTCTAGCGGGAGGGCCGGGTCGATCCGAGCAGTACTTC. The encoded protein is CAISGESLAGGPGRSEQYF.

V usage is TRBV11-1 and J usage is TRBJ2-5, with D perhaps TRBD1 (5 bases). V was clipped by 5 bases and J by 5 bases, with 21 bases between them. CDR1 and CDR2 (germline): SGHAT, FQDESV (reference sequence). CDR3 size: 16 residues. The CDR3 DNA reads as TGTGCCAGCAGCCGGCTTGCTTTACAGGCCCCGGAGACCCAGTACTTC. As protein: CASSRLALQAPETQYF.

The rearrangement links TRBV27 to TRBJ2-1; either TRBD1 or TRBD2 may fit D (6 bases each). Deletions cut 0 bases from V and 4 bases from J, with 13 bases between. In germline, CDR1 is MNHEY, CDR2 SMNVEV (reference sequence). The length of the CDR3 is 16 residues. CDR3 in DNA: TGTGCCAGCAGTTTATCGGGGGGCGTCCCGTACAATGAGCAGTTCTTC. Its protein product is CASSLSGGVPYNEQFF.

The CDR3 is CASSTRQGQKETQYF. In DNA, the CDR3 is TGTGCCAGCAGTACCCGACAGGGGCAGAAGGAGACCCAGTACTTC. V is TRBV6-1 and J is TRBJ2-5; TRBD1 matches at 8 bases. The CDR3 has 15 amino acids. CDR1 MNHNS and CDR2 SASEGT come from the germline V gene. J lost 5 bases, V lost 5 bases, and 10 bases had no gene match.

This clone was seen a single time. V gene TRBV11-2 combines with J gene TRBJ2-7; D is undetermined. This CDR3 has 15 amino acids. V dropped 6 bases and J dropped 0 bases, with 15 bases sitting between them. Germline loops: CDR1 SGHAT, CDR2 FQNNGV. CDR3 nucleotide sequence: TGTGCCAGCAGGCCCGGCCCAAGCAGCTCCTACGAGCAGTACTTC. Amino acids: CASRPGPSSSYEQYF.

The CDR3 loop is CASSLRGSASDYEQYF. CDR3 in DNA: TGTGCCAGCAGCTTAAGGGGTTCGGCTAGCGACTACGAGCAGTACTTC. The chain recombines TRBV7-8 with TRBJ2-7, with D possibly TRBD2 on 6 matching bases. Germline V gene data show CDR1 as SGHVS and CDR2 as FQNEAQ. V gave up 2 bases and J gave up 3 bases, with 17 bases separating them. The length of the CDR3 is 16 residues.

This chain's CDR3 is CASSFLRTEAFF. CDR3 DNA sequence: TGTGCCAGCAGCTTCTTGAGGACTGAAGCTTTCTTT. The gene calls are TRBV7-9 and TRBJ1-1, with D uncertain. CDR3 length: 12 amino acids. Germline CDR1 is SEHNR and CDR2 is FQNEAQ (reference sequence). V lost 3 bases and J lost 5, with 7 bases in between.

This chain connects TRBV7-9 to TRBJ2-7; D not certain. The V gene's germline CDR1 is SEHNR and CDR2 FQNEAQ (reference sequence). V lost 4 bases, J lost 7 bases, and 11 bases lay in between. The CDR3 is made up of 12 amino acids. The CDR3 protein is CASSSLFFEQYF. In nucleotides, the CDR3 is TGTGCCAGCAGCTCCCTCTTTTTTGAGCAGTACTTC.

In the case of this clone: Other DNA sequences in the same sample also yield this CDR3. The chain carries TRBV5-4 and TRBJ2-2; D not resolved. The CDR3 contains 13 residues. V dropped 0 bases and J dropped 5 bases, with 5 bases sitting between them. Germline CDR1 and CDR2: SGHNT and YYREEE (reference sequence). The CDR3 region has the DNA TGTGCCAGCAGCTTGGATGGGACCGGGGAGCTGTTTTTT. This translates into CASSLDGTGELFF.

The rearrangement joins TRBV30 to TRBJ1-2; D is possibly TRBD1 (6 bases). CDR3 size: 15 residues. CDR1 is GTSNPN and CDR2 is SVGIG in the germline V gene (reference sequence). V was shortened by 2 bases and J by 8 bases, with 21 bases between the two germline ends. The CDR3 nucleotides are TGTGCCTGGAGTTTCCACTCCACAGGGCCGGGGGGCTACACCTTC. It encodes CAWSFHSTGPGGYTF. Using reference TRBV30 and TRBJ1-2 for the parts outside the CDR3, the full variable domain is SQTIHQWPATLVQPVGSPLSLECTVEGTSNPNLYWYRQAAGRGLQLLFYSVGIGQISSEVPQNLSASRPQDRQFILSSKKLLLSDSGFYLCAWSFHSTGPGGYTFGSGTRLTVV.

This clone has just a few counts. V is TRBV6-1 and J is TRBJ1-5; 8 nucleotides align to TRBD1. Germline V gene sequence: CDR1 MNHNS, CDR2 SASEGT. With 4 bases clipped from V and 7 bases from J, the junction kept 6 bases outside the gene matches. This CDR3 comprises 14 residues. The CDR3 protein is CASSAQGAGQPQHF. CDR3 bases: TGTGCCAGCAGTGCCCAGGGGGCAGGGCAGCCCCAGCATTTT.

As to this clone: Other DNA sequences within the sample encode an identical CDR3. The CDR3 reads CASSFGGMNTEAFF. In DNA, the CDR3 is TGTGCCAGCAGTTTCGGGGGGATGAACACTGAAGCTTTCTTT. V is TRBV28 and J is TRBJ1-1, with a weak D call TRBD1 (5 bases). The germline gives CDR1 MDHEN, CDR2 SYDVKM. V lost 3 bases to trimming and J lost 0 bases, with 8 bases between them. This CDR3 comprises 14 residues.

The rearrangement links TRBV27 to TRBJ2-4; TRBD2 agrees at 9 bases. The V and J ends lost 8 bases and 2 bases, in that order; junction bases with no gene match: 7. CDR1 is MNHEY, CDR2 SMNVEV, per germline (reference sequence). The CDR3 is 15 amino acids. This chain's CDR3 is CASREAGGSKNIQYF. The CDR3 nucleotides are TGTGCCAGCCGCGAGGCGGGAGGGTCCAAAAACATTCAGTACTTC.

This clone has a handful of counts. This chain uses TRBV2 with TRBJ2-7; possible D gene TRBD2, 7 bases. Germline V lookup: CDR1 SNHLY, CDR2 FYNNEI. V was clipped by 7 bases and J by 7 bases, with 17 bases between them. The CDR3 covers 13 residues. CDR3 in amino acids: CASTGGWGREQYF. As DNA, the CDR3 is TGTGCCAGCACGGGGGGCTGGGGACGGGAGCAGTACTTC.

The CDR3, as DNA: TGTGCCAGCAGCTTAGGACAGAACTACGAGCAGTACTTC. Amino acid sequence: CASSLGQNYEQYF. This rearrangement joins TRBV11-2 to TRBJ2-5; D perhaps matches TRBD1 (5 bases). The assigned J gene may be wrong: the sequence end matches TRBJ2-7 better. From germline, CDR1 is SGHAT and CDR2 FQNNGV. CDR3 length equals 13 residues.

CDR3 coding DNA: TGTGCCAGCAGGACAGGGGGGGACTATGGCTACACCTTC. Protein sequence: CASRTGGDYGYTF. The chain combines TRBV6-5 with TRBJ1-2; 9 bases align to TRBD1. CDR1 is MNHEY, CDR2 SVGAGI, per germline. The CDR3 length is 13 residues. The J segment lost 3 bases and the V segment lost 6 bases, leaving 2 bases of the junction unmatched.

The chain links TRBV14 to TRBJ2-5; no clear D gene. Deletions cut 4 bases from V and 1 base from J, with 13 bases between. The germline CDR1 and CDR2 sequences are SGHDN and FVKESK. The CDR3 sequence is 15 residues long. The chain's CDR3 is CASSPSLEVQETQYF. CDR3 nucleotides: TGTGCCAGCAGCCCAAGCTTAGAAGTCCAAGAGACCCAGTACTTC.

This sequence joins TRBV7-2 and TRBJ1-3; D unclear. The CDR3 has 16 amino acids. The germline gives CDR1 SGHTA, CDR2 FQGNSA. Trimming removed 2 bases from V and 0 bases from J, with 11 bases in between. CDR3 amino acids: CASSLTRISSGNTIYF. The CDR3 DNA is TGTGCCAGCAGCTTAACCAGAATCAGCTCTGGAAACACCATATATTTT.

As DNA, the CDR3 is TGTGCCAGCAGCCTAGGGACAGGGGCAACTAATGAAAAACTGTTTTTT. Protein sequence: CASSLGTGATNEKLFF. The chain combines TRBV7-6 with TRBJ1-4, with 10 bases fitting TRBD1. The CDR3 runs to 16 residues. Germline V gene sequence: CDR1 SGHVS, CDR2 FNYEAQ. V lost 5 bases and J lost 0; bases outside the gene matches: 3.

CDR3 bases: TGTGCCAGCTCCCGATCGGGGGACACTGAAGCTTTCTTT. It is translated as CASSRSGDTEAFF. The genes are TRBV18 and TRBJ1-1; D possibly corresponds to TRBD1 (5 bases). The V gene's germline CDR1 is KGHSH and CDR2 LQKENI. The CDR3 is made up of 13 amino acids. V lost 6 bases, J lost 3 bases, and 11 bases lay in between. Full variable domain (rest looked up from reference TRBV18 and TRBJ1-1): NAGVMQNPRHLVRRRGQEARLRCSPMKGHSHVYWYRQLPEEGLKFMVYLQKENIIDESGMPKERFSAEFPKEGPSILRIQQVVRGDSAAYFCASSRSGDTEAFFGQGTRLTVV.

The genes are TRBV19 and TRBJ1-4; 9 nucleotides align to TRBD1. The germline V gene encodes CDR1 LNHDA and CDR2 SQIVND (reference sequence). This CDR3 contains 15 residues. J lost 3 bases, V lost 3 bases, and 2 bases had no gene match. CDR3 in DNA: TGTGCCAGTAGTATGGGACAGGGATCTAATGAAAAACTGTTTTTT. This translates into CASSMGQGSNEKLFF.

CDR3 nucleotides: TGTGCCTGGAGGTCATCGGGGGCTCTGAAGACCCAGTACTTC. Translation: CAWRSSGALKTQYF. V and J are TRBV30 and TRBJ2-5; either TRBD1 or TRBD2 may supply D (6 bases each). Germline CDR1 and CDR2: GTSNPN and SVGIG (reference sequence). Trimming stripped 3 bases from V and 6 bases from J, with 17 bases between. This CDR3 has 14 residues.

This chain connects TRBV10-3 to TRBJ2-5, with TRBD1 as a possible D gene (7 bases). V was clipped by 11 bases and J by 2 bases, with 18 bases between them. The CDR3 spans 14 residues. CDR1 is ENHRY and CDR2 is SYGVKD in the germline V gene. The CDR3 nucleotides read TGTGCCGTCGGGCAGGGGGGAGGACAAGAGACCCAGTACTTC. Translating it yields CAVGQGGGQETQYF.

As to this clone: This sample includes further DNA sequences coding for the same CDR3. The V gene is TRBV2, the J gene TRBJ1-3; no clear D. The ends were cut back, 4 bases at V and 2 bases at J, with 3 bases in the middle. Germline CDR1 and CDR2: SNHLY and FYNNEI. This CDR3 has 12 residues. The CDR3 sequence: CASSVAGNTIYF. CDR3 in DNA: TGTGCCAGCAGTGTTGCTGGAAACACCATATATTTT.

In DNA, the CDR3 is TGTGCCAGCAGCTTTGAAGGTCTTTTAGGAGATACGCAGTATTTT. This translates into CASSFEGLLGDTQYF. This sequence joins TRBV7-2 and TRBJ2-3; D not resolved. Trimming removed 3 bases from V and 5 bases from J, with 15 bases in between. The CDR3 totals 15 residues. Germline V gene sequence: CDR1 SGHTA, CDR2 FQGNSA.